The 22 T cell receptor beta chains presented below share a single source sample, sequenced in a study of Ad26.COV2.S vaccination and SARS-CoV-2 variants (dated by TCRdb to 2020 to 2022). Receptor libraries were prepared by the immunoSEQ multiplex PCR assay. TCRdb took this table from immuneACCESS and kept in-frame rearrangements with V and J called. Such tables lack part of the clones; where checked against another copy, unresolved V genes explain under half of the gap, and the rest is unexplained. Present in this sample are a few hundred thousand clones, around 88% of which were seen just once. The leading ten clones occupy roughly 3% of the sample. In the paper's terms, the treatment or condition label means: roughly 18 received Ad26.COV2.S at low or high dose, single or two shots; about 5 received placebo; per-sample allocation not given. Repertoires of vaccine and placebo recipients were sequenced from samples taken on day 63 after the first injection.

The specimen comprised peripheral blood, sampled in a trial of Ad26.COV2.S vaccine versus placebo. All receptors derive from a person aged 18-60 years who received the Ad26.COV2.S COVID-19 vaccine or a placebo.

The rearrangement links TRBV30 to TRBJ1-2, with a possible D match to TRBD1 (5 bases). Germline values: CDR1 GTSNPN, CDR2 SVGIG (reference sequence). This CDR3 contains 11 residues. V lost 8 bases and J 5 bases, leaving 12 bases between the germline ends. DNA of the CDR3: TGTGCCGGGGGGGAAACTTATGGCTACACCTTC. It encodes CAGGETYGYTF.

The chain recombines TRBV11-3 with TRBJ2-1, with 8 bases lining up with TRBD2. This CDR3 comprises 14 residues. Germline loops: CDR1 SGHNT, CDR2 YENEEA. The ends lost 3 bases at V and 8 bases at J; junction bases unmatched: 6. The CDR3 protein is CASSLRGDLDEQFF. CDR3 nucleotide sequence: TGTGCCAGCAGCTTGCGGGGGGATCTCGATGAGCAGTTCTTC.

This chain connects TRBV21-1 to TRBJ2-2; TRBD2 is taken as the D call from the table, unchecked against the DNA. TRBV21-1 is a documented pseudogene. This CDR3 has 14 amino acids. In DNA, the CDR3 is TGTGCTAGCAGTCAAAGGTGCGGGGGTGAGGAGCTGTTTTTT. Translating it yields CASSQRCGGEELFF.

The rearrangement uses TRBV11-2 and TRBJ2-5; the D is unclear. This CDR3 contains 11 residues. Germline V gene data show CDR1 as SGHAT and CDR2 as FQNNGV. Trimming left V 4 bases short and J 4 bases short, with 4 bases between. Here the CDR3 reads CASSSSETQYF. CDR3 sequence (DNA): TGTGCCAGCAGCTCATCAGAGACCCAGTACTTC.

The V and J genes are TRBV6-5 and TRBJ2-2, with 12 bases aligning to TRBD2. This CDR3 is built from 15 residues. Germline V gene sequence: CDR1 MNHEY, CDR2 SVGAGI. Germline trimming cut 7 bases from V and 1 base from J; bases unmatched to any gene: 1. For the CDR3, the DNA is TGTGCCAGCACGGGACTAGCGGGGAACACCGGGGAGCTGTTTTTT. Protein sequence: CASTGLAGNTGELFF.

CDR3 coding DNA: TGCGCCTGCCCCCGGGGTTTTAGAACAGATACGCAGTATTTT. Its translation: CACPRGFRTDTQYF. The rearrangement links TRBV10-1 to TRBJ2-3; maybe TRBD2 (5 bases). The CDR3 is 14 amino acids. Trimming stripped 11 bases from V and 3 bases from J, with 18 bases between. Germline V gives CDR1 WNHNN, CDR2 SYGVQD (reference sequence).

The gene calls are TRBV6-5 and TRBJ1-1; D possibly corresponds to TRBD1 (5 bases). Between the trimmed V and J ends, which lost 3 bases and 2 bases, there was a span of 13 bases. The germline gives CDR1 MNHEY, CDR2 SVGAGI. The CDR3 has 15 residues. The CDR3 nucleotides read TGTGCCAGCAGTTATGAGGGGAGAGCTAACACTGAAGCTTTCTTT. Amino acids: CASSYEGRANTEAFF.

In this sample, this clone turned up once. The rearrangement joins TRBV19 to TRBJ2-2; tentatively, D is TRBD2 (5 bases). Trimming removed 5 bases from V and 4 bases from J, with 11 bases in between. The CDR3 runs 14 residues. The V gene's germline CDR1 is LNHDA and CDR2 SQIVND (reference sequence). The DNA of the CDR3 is TGTGCCAGTAGTCCTCAAGCGGCCACCGGGGAGCTGTTTTTT. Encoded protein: CASSPQAATGELFF.

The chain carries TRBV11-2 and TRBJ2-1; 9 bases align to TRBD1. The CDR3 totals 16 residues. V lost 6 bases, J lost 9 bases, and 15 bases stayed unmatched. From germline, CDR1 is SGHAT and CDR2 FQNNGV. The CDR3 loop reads CASSHLRTGVLGEQFF. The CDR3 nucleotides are TGTGCCAGCAGTCATCTACGGACAGGGGTCTTAGGTGAGCAGTTCTTC.

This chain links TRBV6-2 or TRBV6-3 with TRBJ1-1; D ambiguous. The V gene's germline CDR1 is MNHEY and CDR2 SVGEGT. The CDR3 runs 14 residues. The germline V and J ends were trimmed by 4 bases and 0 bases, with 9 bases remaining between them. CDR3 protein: CASSLEGLNTEAFF. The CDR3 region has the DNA TGTGCCAGCAGTTTGGAGGGATTGAACACTGAAGCTTTCTTT.

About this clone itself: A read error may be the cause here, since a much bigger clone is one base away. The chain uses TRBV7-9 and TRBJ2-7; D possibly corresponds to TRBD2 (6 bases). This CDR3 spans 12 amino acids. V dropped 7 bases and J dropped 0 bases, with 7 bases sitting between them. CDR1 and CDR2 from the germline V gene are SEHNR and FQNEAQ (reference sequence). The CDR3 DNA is TGTGCCAGCAACGGGGGCTCCTACGAGCAGTACTTC. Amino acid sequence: CASNGGSYEQYF.

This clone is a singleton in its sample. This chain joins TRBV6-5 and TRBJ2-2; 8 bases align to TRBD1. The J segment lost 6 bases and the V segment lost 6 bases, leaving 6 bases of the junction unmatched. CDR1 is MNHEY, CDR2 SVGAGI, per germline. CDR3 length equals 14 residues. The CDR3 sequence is CASRDRAGAGELFF. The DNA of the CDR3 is TGTGCCAGCAGGGACAGGGCAGGCGCCGGGGAGCTGTTTTTT.

CDR3 residues: CASSQGEWNEKLFF. DNA of the CDR3: TGCGCCAGCAGCCAGGGTGAGTGGAATGAAAAACTGTTTTTT. The V gene is TRBV4-1, the J gene TRBJ1-4; D gene unclear. V was cut by 3 bases and J by 5 bases, with 10 bases left in between. In germline, CDR1 is MGHRA, CDR2 YSYEKL. This CDR3 comprises 14 residues.

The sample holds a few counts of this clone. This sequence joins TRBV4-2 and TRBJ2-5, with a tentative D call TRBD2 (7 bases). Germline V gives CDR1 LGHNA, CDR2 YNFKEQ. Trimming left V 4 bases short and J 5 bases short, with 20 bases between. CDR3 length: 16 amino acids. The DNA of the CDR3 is TGTGCCAGCAGCCGAACTGTGCCGGGGGGCGGTGAGACCCAGTACTTC. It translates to CASSRTVPGGGETQYF.

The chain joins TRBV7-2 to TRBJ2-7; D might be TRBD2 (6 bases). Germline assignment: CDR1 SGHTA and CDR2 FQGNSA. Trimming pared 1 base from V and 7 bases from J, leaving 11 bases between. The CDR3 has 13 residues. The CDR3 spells CASSLDRAGEQYV. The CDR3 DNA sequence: TGTGCCAGCAGCTTAGATAGGGCGGGGGAGCAGTACGTC.

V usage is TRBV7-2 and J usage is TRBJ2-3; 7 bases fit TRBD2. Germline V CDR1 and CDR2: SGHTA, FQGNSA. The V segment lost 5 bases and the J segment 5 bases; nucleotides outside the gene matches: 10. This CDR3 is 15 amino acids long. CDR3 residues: CASSPSGYALDTQYF. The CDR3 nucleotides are TGTGCCAGCAGCCCTAGCGGTTATGCCCTAGATACGCAGTATTTT.

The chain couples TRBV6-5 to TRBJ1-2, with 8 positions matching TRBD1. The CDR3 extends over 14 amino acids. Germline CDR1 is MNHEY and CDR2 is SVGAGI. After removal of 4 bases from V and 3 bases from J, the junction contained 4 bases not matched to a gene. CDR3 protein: CASSSATGDYGYTF. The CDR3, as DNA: TGTGCCAGCAGTTCGGCGACAGGGGACTATGGCTACACCTTC.

CDR3 amino acids: CASSALGEKLFF. Here the CDR3 DNA reads TGTGCCAGTAGCGCCTTAGGTGAAAAACTGTTTTTT. The V call is TRBV19, the J call TRBJ1-4; D is unresolved. Germline V lookup: CDR1 LNHDA, CDR2 SQIVND (reference sequence). The CDR3 has 12 residues. With 6 bases removed from V and 7 bases from J, the gap between germline ends came to 9 bases.

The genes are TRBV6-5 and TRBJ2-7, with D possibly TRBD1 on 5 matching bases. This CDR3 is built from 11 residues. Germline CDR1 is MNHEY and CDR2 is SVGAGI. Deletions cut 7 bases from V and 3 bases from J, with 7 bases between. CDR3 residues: CASTGHYEQYF. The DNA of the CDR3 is TGTGCCAGCACAGGACACTACGAGCAGTACTTC.

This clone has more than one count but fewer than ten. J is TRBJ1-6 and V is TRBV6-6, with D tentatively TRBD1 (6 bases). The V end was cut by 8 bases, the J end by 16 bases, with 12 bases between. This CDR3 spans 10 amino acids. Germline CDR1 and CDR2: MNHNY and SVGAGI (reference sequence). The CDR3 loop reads CASSGQSLHF. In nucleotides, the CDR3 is TGTGCCAGCTCAGGACAGTCTCTCCACTTT.

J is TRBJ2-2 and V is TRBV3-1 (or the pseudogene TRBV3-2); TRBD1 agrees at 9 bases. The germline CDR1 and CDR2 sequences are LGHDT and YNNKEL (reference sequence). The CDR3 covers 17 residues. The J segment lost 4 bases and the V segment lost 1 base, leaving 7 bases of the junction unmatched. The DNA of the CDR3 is TGTGCCAGCAGCCAAGGGGACAGGGTTCTACTCACCGGGGAGCTGTTTTTT. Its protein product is CASSQGDRVLLTGELFF.

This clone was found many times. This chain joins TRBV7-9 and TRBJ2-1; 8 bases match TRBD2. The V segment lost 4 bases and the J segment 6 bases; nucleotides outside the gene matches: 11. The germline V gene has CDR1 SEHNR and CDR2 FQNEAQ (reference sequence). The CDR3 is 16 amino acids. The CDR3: CASSSNFGREANEQFF. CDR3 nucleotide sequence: TGTGCCAGCAGCTCGAACTTTGGGCGGGAGGCCAATGAGCAGTTCTTC. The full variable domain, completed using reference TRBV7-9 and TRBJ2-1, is DTGVSQNPRHKITKRGQNVTFRCDPISEHNRLYWYRQTLGQGPEFLTYFQNEAQLEKSRLLSDRFSAERPKGSFSTLEIQRTEQGDSAMYLCASSSNFGREANEQFFGPGTRLTVL.